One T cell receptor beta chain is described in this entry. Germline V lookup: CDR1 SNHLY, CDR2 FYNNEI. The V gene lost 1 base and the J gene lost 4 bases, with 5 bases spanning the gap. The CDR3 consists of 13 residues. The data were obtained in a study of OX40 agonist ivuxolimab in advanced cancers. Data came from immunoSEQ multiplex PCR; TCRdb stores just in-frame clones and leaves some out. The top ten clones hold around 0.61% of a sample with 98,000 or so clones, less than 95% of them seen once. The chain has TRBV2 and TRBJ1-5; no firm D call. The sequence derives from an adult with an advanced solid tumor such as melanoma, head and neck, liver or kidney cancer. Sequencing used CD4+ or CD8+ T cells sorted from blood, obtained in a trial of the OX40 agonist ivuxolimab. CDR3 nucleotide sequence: TGTGCCAGCAGTGAAGACTTGAATCAGCCCCAGCATTTT. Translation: CASSEDLNQPQHF.